The clone carrying this T cell receptor (beta chain) was seen a few times. The ends were cut back, 4 bases at V and 4 bases at J, with 10 bases in the middle. The germline gives CDR1 SQVTM, CDR2 ANQGSEA. This CDR3 has 12 residues. The record originates from a study of T cell changes during pregnancy in multiple sclerosis. Measured with immunoSEQ multiplex PCR; TCRdb has only the in-frame clones, and not every one. This table holds about 40,000 clones, 85% to 95% found once. The origin of this receptor is a female donor with multiple sclerosis, enrolled in a pregnancy study. The sample here was peripheral blood, taken before pregnancy. The V call is TRBV29-1, the J call TRBJ1-1, with a tentative D call TRBD1 (5 bases). The CDR3 protein is CSVAGGVTEAFF. The CDR3 nucleotides read TGCAGCGTTGCCGGGGGAGTCACTGAAGCTTTCTTT.